Shown below are 24 T cell receptor beta chains from a single sample sequenced in a study of technical replicates of blood from a handful of donors. Sequencing used immunoSEQ multiplex PCR; TCRdb keeps in-frame clones, though not all of them. The table has around 72,000 clones, 91% seen once. Sequencing used T cells isolated from PBMCs. These receptor sequences come from a human donor in good health. Some clones in this sample may be carry-over from other donors' samples.

The chain employs TRBV28 and TRBJ2-1; 10 positions agree with TRBD1. This CDR3 contains 15 residues. Germline-derived CDR1 and CDR2 are MDHEN and SYDVKM. The junction had 6 bases not matched to a gene; V was cut back by 8 bases and J by 2 bases. The CDR3 DNA follows: TGTGCCAGCCCACCGACAGGGGGCCCCTACAATGAGCAGTTCTTC. Protein sequence: CASPPTGGPYNEQFF.

V usage is TRBV5-4 and J usage is TRBJ2-5, with D possibly matching TRBD2 (5 bases). V lost 4 bases and J lost 4, with 11 bases in between. From germline, CDR1 is SGHNT and CDR2 YYREEE (reference sequence). The length of the CDR3 is 13 residues. The CDR3 is CASSPGGRETQYF. The DNA of the CDR3 is TGTGCCAGCAGCCCTGGCGGGCGAGAGACCCAGTACTTC. Together with reference TRBV5-4 and TRBJ2-5, the CDR3 gives the full variable domain: ETGVTQSPTHLIKTRGQQVTLRCSSQSGHNTVSWYQQALGQGPQFIFQYYREEENGRGNFPPRFSGLQFPNYSSELNVNALELDDSALYLCASSPGGRETQYFGPGTRLLVL.

The V gene is TRBV11-2, the J gene TRBJ2-2, with 9 bases fitting TRBD2. V lost 1 base and J lost 7; bases outside the gene matches: 16. Germline values: CDR1 SGHAT, CDR2 FQNNGV. This CDR3 contains 19 residues. As DNA, the CDR3 is TGTGCCAGCAGCTTAGGATTATTCGGGCGTAGCGGGAGTGTCGGGGAGCTGTTTTTT. This gives the protein CASSLGLFGRSGSVGELFF.

The chain has TRBV30 and TRBJ2-1; D not resolved. Trimming shortened V by 5 bases and J by 2 bases, and 13 bases separated the two germline ends. This CDR3 spans 14 amino acids. Per germline, CDR1 GTSNPN and CDR2 SVGIG (reference sequence). This chain's CDR3 is CAWESLSTYNEQFF. The CDR3, as DNA: TGTGCCTGGGAGTCCCTAAGCACCTACAATGAGCAGTTCTTC.

This chain connects TRBV28 to TRBJ1-2, with 9 bases matching TRBD1. Trimming at V came to 6 bases and at J to 4 bases, leaving 9 bases not matched to a gene. CDR3 length equals 15 residues. CDR1 MDHEN and CDR2 SYDVKM come from the germline V gene. CDR3 residues: CASSSTGGASYGYTF. The CDR3 coding sequence is TGTGCCAGCAGCTCAACAGGGGGCGCATCCTATGGCTACACCTTC.

The V and J genes are TRBV5-1 and TRBJ1-6, with D hard to call. The ends were cut back, 2 bases at V and 6 bases at J, with 6 bases in the middle. CDR3 length: 13 residues. The germline CDR1 and CDR2 sequences are SGHRS and YFSETQ. CDR3 nucleotide sequence: TGCGCCAGCAGCTTCCGCGGTAATTCACCCCTCCACTTT. Translated, it gives CASSFRGNSPLHF.

The rearrangement links TRBV29-1 to TRBJ2-5, with 8 bases matching TRBD2. The V gene's germline CDR1 is SQVTM and CDR2 ANQGSEA. The CDR3 extends over 13 amino acids. Trimming removed 5 bases from V and 4 bases from J; junction bases left unmatched: 6. The CDR3 protein is CSVQWAGGETQYF. The CDR3 DNA sequence: TGCAGCGTTCAATGGGCGGGAGGAGAGACCCAGTACTTC.

The V call is TRBV25-1, the J call TRBJ1-1, with 7 bases aligning to TRBD1. After removal of 3 bases from V and 1 base from J, the junction contained 2 bases not matched to a gene. The CDR3 is 14 residues long. Germline CDR1 is MGHDK and CDR2 is SYGVNS. The CDR3 DNA follows: TGTGCCAGCAGTGACCGGGACAGGAACACTGAAGCTTTCTTT. It specifies CASSDRDRNTEAFF.

The rearrangement uses TRBV27 and TRBJ1-2; 8 nucleotides line up with TRBD1. The CDR3 runs 14 residues. Trimming cost V 1 base and J 8 bases; bases outside gene matches: 6. Germline values: CDR1 MNHEY, CDR2 SMNVEV (reference sequence). For the CDR3, the DNA is TGTGCCAGCAGTTTATACAGGGGGATAGAGGGCTACACCTTC. Its protein product is CASSLYRGIEGYTF.

CDR3 bases: TGTGCCAGCAGCTTAGCGGGACTAGTTCGCAATGAGCAGTTCTTC. Translated: CASSLAGLVRNEQFF. V is TRBV7-9 and J is TRBJ2-1; 8 nucleotides match TRBD2. CDR3 size: 15 residues. Germline V lookup: CDR1 SEHNR, CDR2 FQNEAQ (reference sequence). The V segment lost 0 bases and the J segment 6 bases; nucleotides outside the gene matches: 4.

This chain's CDR3 is CASSEFFAGGGEQFF. CDR3 coding DNA: TGCGCCAGCAGCGAGTTCTTTGCGGGAGGGGGAGAGCAGTTCTTC. The chain employs TRBV4-1 and TRBJ2-1, with 9 nucleotides matching TRBD2. Germline V gives CDR1 MGHRA, CDR2 YSYEKL. This CDR3 has 15 amino acids. V gave up 5 bases and J gave up 10 bases; unmatched junction bases: 12.

This clone was observed once. The chain combines TRBV13 with TRBJ2-7, with 11 bases lining up with TRBD2. The CDR3 is 18 amino acids. V lost 4 bases, J lost 0 bases, and 11 bases stayed unmatched. CDR1 and CDR2 (germline): PRHDT, FYEKMQ (reference sequence). This chain's CDR3 is CASSSPRLAGRSSYEQYF. The DNA for the CDR3 is TGTGCCAGCAGCTCCCCGAGACTAGCGGGAAGAAGCTCCTACGAGCAGTACTTC.

The chain recombines TRBV6-5 with TRBJ2-5; D ambiguous. V was shortened by 5 bases and J by 1 base, with 8 bases between the two germline ends. The germline CDR1 and CDR2 sequences are MNHEY and SVGAGI. The CDR3 extends over 13 amino acids. CDR3 sequence reads: CASSTYGQETQYF. As DNA, the CDR3 is TGTGCCAGCAGTACCTATGGCCAAGAGACCCAGTACTTC.

This rearrangement joins TRBV19 to TRBJ1-1; D is possibly TRBD1 (5 bases). Trimming took off 6 bases at V and 6 bases at J, with 14 bases between the two ends. Germline CDR1 reads LNHDA; CDR2 reads SQIVND (reference sequence). This CDR3 spans 13 amino acids. CDR3: CASRVRGESEAFF. Written as DNA, the CDR3 is TGTGCCAGTAGGGTTAGGGGTGAGTCTGAAGCTTTCTTT.

The CDR3 bases are TGTGCCACCAGCAGATCATCTGGGGGGATCGGCAGTGAGCAGTTCTTC. This codes for CATSRSSGGIGSEQFF. The genes are TRBV15 and TRBJ2-1; D perhaps matches TRBD2 (6 bases). The V end was cut by 2 bases, the J end by 9 bases, with 20 bases between. CDR1 is LNHNV and CDR2 is YYDKDF in the germline V gene (reference sequence). The CDR3 spans 16 residues. Together with reference TRBV15 and TRBJ2-1, the CDR3 gives the full variable domain: DAMVIQNPRYQVTQFGKPVTLSCSQTLNHNVMYWYQQKSSQAPKLLFHYYDKDFNNEADTPDNFQSRRPNTSFCFLDIRSPGLGDTAMYLCATSRSSGGIGSEQFFGPGTRLTVL.

This chain links TRBV5-1 with TRBJ1-2; maybe TRBD1 (6 bases). Germline V CDR1 and CDR2: SGHRS, YFSETQ. The V and J ends lost 0 bases and 2 bases respectively, with 11 bases between them. This CDR3 is 15 amino acids long. This CDR3 is CASSLAAGENYGYTF. The CDR3 nucleotides read TGCGCCAGCAGCTTGGCCGCAGGGGAAAACTATGGCTACACCTTC. The entire variable domain, with the rest obtained from reference TRBV5-1 and TRBJ1-2, is as follows: KAGVTQTPRYLIKTRGQQVTLSCSPISGHRSVSWYQQTPGQGLQFLFEYFSETQRNKGNFPGRFSGRQFSNSRSEMNVSTLELGDSALYLCASSLAAGENYGYTFGSGTRLTVV.

This chain links TRBV6-1 with TRBJ1-1; 10 nucleotides agree with TRBD1. This CDR3 has 14 residues. Losses at the gene ends were 5 bases for V and 5 bases for J; bases not matched to a gene: 5. In germline, CDR1 is MNHNS, CDR2 SASEGT. The CDR3, as DNA: TGTGCCAGCAGTCGACAGGGGGCGCGGACTGAAGCTTTCTTT. It specifies CASSRQGARTEAFF.

V usage is TRBV7-9 and J usage is TRBJ1-2; 7 bases line up with TRBD1. Looked up from germline, CDR1 is SEHNR and CDR2 is FQNEAQ (reference sequence). The CDR3 runs to 13 residues. The V segment lost 5 bases and the J segment 4 bases; nucleotides outside the gene matches: 4. In nucleotides, the CDR3 is TGTGCCAGCAGCGAGGGGGCTGGCTATGGCTACACCTTC. Protein sequence: CASSEGAGYGYTF.

V and J are TRBV14 and TRBJ1-1; tentative D call: TRBD1 (6 bases). Germline V lookup: CDR1 SGHDN, CDR2 FVKESK. This CDR3 comprises 18 residues. V lost 0 bases and J 7 bases, leaving 24 bases between the germline ends. This CDR3 reads CASSQENMFGGPAGEAFF. CDR3 in DNA: TGTGCCAGCAGCCAAGAAAACATGTTCGGGGGGCCGGCGGGTGAAGCTTTCTTT.

Here the CDR3 reads CASSSNRLPLTKNIQYF. CDR3 bases: TGTGCCAGCAGCTCGAACAGGTTACCCCTAACCAAAAACATTCAGTACTTC. The chain employs TRBV7-9 and TRBJ2-4; TRBD1 might be the D (5 bases). The CDR3 consists of 17 residues. Trimming left V 4 bases short and J 2 bases short, with 18 bases between. Germline assignment: CDR1 SEHNR and CDR2 FQNEAQ (reference sequence).

Concerning this clone: One junction end disagrees with the germline gene, perhaps due to a read error. This chain links TRBV7-9 with TRBJ2-3, with D unresolved. The length of the CDR3 is 13 residues. CDR1 and CDR2 from the germline V gene are SEHNR and FQNEAQ (reference sequence). The CDR3 region has the DNA TGTGCCACCAGCTTGTCAGGTTCAGATACGCAGTATTTT. The encoded protein is CATSLSGSDTQYF. The entire variable domain, with the rest obtained from reference TRBV7-9 and TRBJ2-3, is as follows: DTGVSQNPRHKITKRGQNVTFRCDPISEHNRLYWYRQTLGQGPEFLTYFQNEAQLEKSRLLSDRFSAERPKGSFSTLEIQRTEQGDSAMYLCATSLSGSDTQYFGPGTRLTVL.

This clone was detected only a few times. V gene TRBV19 combines with J gene TRBJ2-7, with D possibly matching TRBD2 (6 bases). CDR3 length: 13 amino acids. The germline CDR1 and CDR2 sequences are LNHDA and SQIVND (reference sequence). The V end lost 4 bases, the J end lost 4 bases, and 11 bases lay between the germline ends. CDR3 loop: CASSSGTLYEQYF. In DNA, the CDR3 is TGTGCCAGTAGTAGCGGGACGCTGTACGAGCAGTACTTC. The full variable domain, with the rest looked up from reference TRBV19 and TRBJ2-7, is DGGITQSPKYLFRKEGQNVTLSCEQNLNHDAMYWYRQDPGQGLRLIYYSQIVNDFQKGDIAEGYSVSREKKESFPLTVTSAQKNPTAFYLCASSSGTLYEQYFGPGTRLTVT.

The rearrangement joins TRBV4-1 to TRBJ2-2, with 8 bases identical to TRBD1. Per germline, CDR1 MGHRA and CDR2 YSYEKL. This CDR3 is built from 16 residues. Trimming at V came to 0 bases and at J to 5 bases, leaving 5 bases not matched to a gene. CDR3 nucleotide sequence: TGCGCCAGCAGCCAAGATGGCAGGGGGCGAACCGGGGAGCTGTTTTTT. Amino acid sequence: CASSQDGRGRTGELFF.

The V gene is TRBV7-9, the J gene TRBJ1-5; 11 nucleotides agree with TRBD1. J was trimmed by 1 base and V by 5 bases; bases with no gene match: 4. Germline assignment: CDR1 SEHNR and CDR2 FQNEAQ (reference sequence). There are 16 residues in the CDR3. CDR3 nucleotides: TGTGCCAGCAGCCGGACAGGGGGCGGGAGCAATCAGCCCCAGCATTTT. Protein: CASSRTGGGSNQPQHF.